This T cell receptor beta chain was found in a study of cytomegalovirus exposure and HLA in healthy donors. This CDR3 spans 12 amino acids. Germline V gene data show CDR1 as SGHVS and CDR2 as FNYEAQ. In the PCR, 60 Vbeta and 13 Jbeta primers were used. Using immunoSEQ multiplex PCR, the repertoire was profiled, and TCRdb retains in-frame clones only, with some absent. Seen here are about 150,000 clones, roughly 80% observed once, and the top ten hold 11%. Worth noting for this clone: Its specificity is not known.

Findings of the study overall: Researchers reportedly found TCR beta sequences accurately predicted most subjects' HLA-A and HLA-B alleles. Sequencing depth roughly uniform across donors was assumed in presence/absence analyses.

This TCR derives from a man between 18 and 35 years old in good health and CMV-seropositive. The specimen was PBMCs. The chain has TRBV7-6 and TRBJ2-5, with D unresolved. The end of the DNA fits TRBJ2-7 better, so the J call may be wrong. Here the CDR3 DNA reads TGTGCCAGCAGCTTAGTTGACTACGAGCAGTACTTC. Translation: CASSLVDYEQYF.